Below, 19 T cell receptor beta chains from the same sample are listed, as sequenced in a study of blood T cell repertoires in COVID-19. Profiling relied on immunoSEQ multiplex PCR, and the TCRdb table lists in-frame clones only, not all of them. This repertoire shows about 200,000 clones, 82% found once; its top ten account for roughly 12%. The specimen was peripheral blood. These receptors originate from a woman aged 35 to 49 with acute or convalescent COVID-19.

The J gene is TRBJ2-7, the V gene TRBV27; 11 nucleotides match TRBD2. The CDR3 is 17 residues long. The germline CDR1 and CDR2 sequences are MNHEY and SMNVEV (reference sequence). V gave up 5 bases and J gave up 4 bases; unmatched junction bases: 13. CDR3 sequence (DNA): TGTGCCAGCAGTCCCCTACCCATGACTAGCGGGGAATACGAGCAGTACTTC. Protein: CASSPLPMTSGEYEQYF.

V is TRBV4-1 and J is TRBJ2-3, with D possibly TRBD2 on 5 matching bases. The germline gives CDR1 MGHRA, CDR2 YSYEKL. Trimming stripped 4 bases from V and 3 bases from J, with 17 bases between. The length of the CDR3 is 16 residues. The CDR3: CASSPNERRGTDTQYF. The CDR3 DNA is TGCGCCAGCAGCCCCAACGAGCGGCGCGGTACAGATACGCAGTATTTT.

The chain recombines TRBV7-5 with TRBJ1-5. TRBV7-5 is listed as a pseudogene. The CDR3 extends over 10 amino acids. This CDR3 is CARILKIGHF. CDR3 nucleotide sequence: TGTGCCAGAATCCTGAAAATCGGGCATTTT.

With respect to this clone: This sample includes further DNA sequences coding for the same CDR3. The V call is TRBV9, the J call TRBJ2-3, with 7 nucleotides matching TRBD2. Per the germline V gene, CDR1 is SGDLS and CDR2 is YYNGEE. The CDR3 covers 13 residues. V trimming: 7 bases; J trimming: 0 bases; junction bases outside the gene matches: 2. CDR3 loop: CASGSGSTDTQYF. The DNA for the CDR3 is TGTGCCAGCGGTAGCGGGAGCACAGATACGCAGTATTTT.

The rearrangement uses TRBV7-8 and TRBJ2-3; 16 nucleotides agree with TRBD2. The junction had 8 bases not matched to a gene; V was cut back by 5 bases and J by 3 bases. CDR1 and CDR2 from the germline V gene are SGHVS and FQNEAQ. This CDR3 contains 18 residues. Written as DNA, the CDR3 is TGTGCCAGCAGCCCGGGACTAGCGGGGGGGCCTGGGACAGATACGCAGTATTTT. Protein: CASSPGLAGGPGTDTQYF.

The chain carries TRBV7-6 and TRBJ2-7; D unclear. The germline V gene encodes CDR1 SGHVS and CDR2 FNYEAQ. Deletions cut 1 base from V and 3 bases from J, with 7 bases between. The CDR3 runs 13 residues. The CDR3: CASSLEPNYEQYF. The DNA of the CDR3 is TGTGCCAGCAGCTTAGAACCTAACTACGAGCAGTACTTC.

This clone was seen just once. This chain links TRBV14 with TRBJ2-7, with TRBD2 matching 9 bases. CDR3 length equals 15 residues. Per the germline V gene, CDR1 is SGHDN and CDR2 is FVKESK. Trimming at V came to 4 bases and at J to 7 bases, leaving 11 bases not matched to a gene. The CDR3 reads CASSPSGRKNGEQYF. The CDR3 region has the DNA TGTGCCAGCAGCCCCAGCGGGAGGAAGAATGGGGAGCAGTACTTC.

CDR3 amino acids: CASSALAGGYNEQFF. The CDR3 nucleotides read TGTGCCAGCAGCGCCCTAGCGGGGGGGTACAATGAGCAGTTCTTC. The rearrangement links TRBV6-5 to TRBJ2-1; TRBD2 aligns across 12 bases. The V segment lost 6 bases and the J segment 4 bases; nucleotides outside the gene matches: 4. The CDR3 extends over 15 amino acids. Germline V gives CDR1 MNHEY, CDR2 SVGAGI.

The rearrangement links TRBV30 to TRBJ2-2; 8 bases match TRBD1. Germline trimming cut 7 bases from V and 7 bases from J; bases unmatched to any gene: 11. CDR1 GTSNPN and CDR2 SVGIG come from the germline V gene (reference sequence). This CDR3 is built from 14 residues. CDR3 DNA sequence: TGTGCCTTTAGTCTTCGACAGGGGTTCGGGGAGCTGTTTTTT. It specifies CAFSLRQGFGELFF.

The V call is TRBV28, the J call TRBJ2-7, with D perhaps TRBD1 (6 bases). V was clipped by 4 bases and J by 5 bases, with 18 bases between them. Germline V gene data show CDR1 as MDHEN and CDR2 as SYDVKM. The CDR3 is 15 residues long. CDR3 DNA: TGTGCCAGCAGTTCATGGAGCTCAGGGGTCGACGAGCAGTACTTC. This encodes CASSSWSSGVDEQYF.

The chain has TRBV18 and TRBJ2-3; 7 nucleotides align to TRBD1. V lost 4 bases, J lost 0 bases, and 13 bases stayed unmatched. The CDR3 totals 18 residues. CDR1 and CDR2 from the germline V gene are KGHSH and LQKENI. This CDR3 is CASSRSLRDSDSTDTQYF. CDR3 nucleotide sequence: TGTGCCAGCTCACGTTCCCTCCGGGACAGCGATAGCACAGATACGCAGTATTTT. Full variable domain (outside the CDR3, taken from reference TRBV18 and TRBJ2-3): NAGVMQNPRHLVRRRGQEARLRCSPMKGHSHVYWYRQLPEEGLKFMVYLQKENIIDESGMPKERFSAEFPKEGPSILRIQQVVRGDSAAYFCASSRSLRDSDSTDTQYFGPGTRLTVL.

The chain joins TRBV5-4 to TRBJ2-7; D perhaps matches TRBD1 (5 bases). There are 14 residues in the CDR3. Germline CDR1 SGHNT, CDR2 YYREEE (reference sequence). The ends were cut back, 0 bases at V and 3 bases at J, with 10 bases in the middle. CDR3 region: CASSLGAGNYEQYF. The CDR3 coding sequence is TGTGCCAGCAGCTTGGGGGCAGGGAACTACGAGCAGTACTTC.

This chain links TRBV9 with TRBJ1-3; 11 bases fit TRBD1. This CDR3 is 16 amino acids long. The V and J ends lost 4 bases and 2 bases, in that order; junction bases with no gene match: 5. Germline CDR1 SGDLS, CDR2 YYNGEE. This CDR3 is CASSPWDRGTGNTIYF. The CDR3, as DNA: TGTGCCAGCAGCCCGTGGGACAGGGGGACTGGAAACACCATATATTTT.

The CDR3 loop is CASSPFDRGDEKLFF. The DNA of the CDR3 is TGTGCCAGCAGTCCATTCGACAGGGGGGATGAAAAACTGTTTTTT. The rearrangement uses TRBV3-1 (or the pseudogene TRBV3-2) and TRBJ1-4, with 9 bases that match TRBD1. Germline lookup yields CDR1 LGHDT and CDR2 YNNKEL (reference sequence). V was clipped by 6 bases and J by 6 bases; unmatched bases: 8. The CDR3 loop spans 15 amino acids.

The chain combines TRBV11-1 with TRBJ2-1, with TRBD2 identical over 9 bases. V shed 1 base, J shed 8 bases, and the junction held 3 bases outside the gene matches. Germline lookup yields CDR1 SGHAT and CDR2 FQDESV (reference sequence). The CDR3 has 14 amino acids. CDR3 bases: TGTGCCAGCAGCTTAGGGACTAGCGTCGATGAGCAGTTCTTC. This encodes CASSLGTSVDEQFF.

This clone has just a few counts. The gene calls are TRBV6-5 and TRBJ2-7, with D hard to call. The CDR3 is made up of 14 amino acids. Germline CDR1 and CDR2: MNHEY and SVGAGI. Trimming shortened V by 7 bases and J by 3 bases, and 16 bases separated the two germline ends. The CDR3 nucleotides read TGTGCCAGCACCACGGCCCGGCGGAGCTACGAGCAGTACTTC. This gives the protein CASTTARRSYEQYF.

The gene calls are TRBV6-5 and TRBJ1-6, with TRBD1 as a possible D gene (6 bases). Per the germline V gene, CDR1 is MNHEY and CDR2 is SVGAGI. The CDR3 runs to 14 residues. V lost 6 bases and J lost 11, with 17 bases in between. The CDR3, as DNA: TGTGCCAGCAGCCTGGGACCTCAGGGGACACCCCTCCACTTT. Translating gives CASSLGPQGTPLHF.

This clone was counted a few times. The chain employs TRBV5-1 and TRBJ1-4; D ambiguous. Germline V gives CDR1 SGHRS, CDR2 YFSETQ. Trimming cost V 2 bases and J 8 bases, with 10 bases left between them. The CDR3 covers 13 residues. The CDR3 sequence is CASSLKGGEKLFF. The CDR3 coding sequence is TGCGCCAGCAGCTTAAAGGGCGGGGAAAAACTGTTTTTT.

This chain uses TRBV30 with TRBJ2-1; D is ambiguous. Trimming took 4 bases from V and 3 from J, leaving 4 bases between them. Germline loops: CDR1 GTSNPN, CDR2 SVGIG (reference sequence). The CDR3 runs to 11 residues. CDR3 amino acids: CAWTDYNEQFF. The CDR3 DNA reads TGTGCCTGGACAGACTACAATGAGCAGTTCTTC.